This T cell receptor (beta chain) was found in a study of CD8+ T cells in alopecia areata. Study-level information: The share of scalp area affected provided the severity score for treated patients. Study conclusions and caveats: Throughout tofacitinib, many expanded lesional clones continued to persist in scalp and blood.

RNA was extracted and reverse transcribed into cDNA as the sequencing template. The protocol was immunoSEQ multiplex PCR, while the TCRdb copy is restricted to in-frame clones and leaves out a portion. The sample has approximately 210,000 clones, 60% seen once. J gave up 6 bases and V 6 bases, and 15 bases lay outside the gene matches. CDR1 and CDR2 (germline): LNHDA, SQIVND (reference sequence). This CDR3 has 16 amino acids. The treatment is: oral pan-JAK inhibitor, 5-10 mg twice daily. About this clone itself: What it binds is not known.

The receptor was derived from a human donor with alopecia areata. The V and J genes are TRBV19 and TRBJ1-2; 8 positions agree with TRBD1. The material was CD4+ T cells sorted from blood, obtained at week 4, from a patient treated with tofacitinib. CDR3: CASREVLRQGRDGYTF. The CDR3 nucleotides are TGTGCCAGTAGGGAAGTTCTTCGACAGGGGCGCGATGGCTACACCTTC.